These 20 T cell receptor beta chains share one sample of origin, sequenced in a study of response to subunit inactivated influenza vaccine. TCRdb passed the RT-PCR reads through MiXCR, listing each CDR3 protein once. The sample records under 750,000 distinct CDR3 sequences, 10% to 15% being singletons. The sequences come from PBMCs from blood, collected on the day of vaccination. Receptors were obtained from a man in his fifties who received an inactivated influenza vaccine.

This clonotype was counted a few times. This chain links TRBV3-1 with TRBJ2-2; D is possibly TRBD1 (6 bases). V gave up 2 bases and J gave up 7 bases, with 11 bases separating them. There are 14 residues in the CDR3. Germline CDR1 is LGHDT and CDR2 is YNNKEL (reference sequence). The CDR3 DNA sequence: TGTGCCAGCAGCCAAACAGGGTGGAACGGGGAGCTGTTTTTT. This gives the protein CASSQTGWNGELFF.

This clonotype has more than one count but fewer than ten. This sequence joins TRBV4-3 and TRBJ2-7; 10 nucleotides align to TRBD1. V gave up 0 bases and J gave up 6 bases; unmatched junction bases: 14. The CDR3 is 18 amino acids. Germline CDR1 LGHNA, CDR2 YSLEER. The DNA of the CDR3 is TGCGCCAGCAGCCAAGAAGCGGCCCGGGCCGACAGGGGGCGCGAGCAGTACTTC. Its protein product is CASSQEAARADRGREQYF.

The chain has TRBV6-2 or TRBV6-3 and TRBJ2-7, with TRBD2 as a possible D gene (6 bases). V lost 5 bases and J 2 bases, leaving 13 bases between the germline ends. Germline V gene lookup returns CDR1 MNHEY and CDR2 SVGEGT. This CDR3 contains 14 residues. CDR3 in amino acids: CASSRIGRPYEQYF. In DNA form, the CDR3 reads TGTGCCAGCAGTCGCATTGGGAGGCCCTACGAGCAGTACTTC.

The chain uses TRBV6-2 or TRBV6-3 and TRBJ2-2; D is ambiguous. Germline V gives CDR1 MNHEY, CDR2 SVGEGT. This CDR3 spans 15 amino acids. Trimming shortened V by 6 bases and J by 2 bases, and 13 bases separated the two germline ends. CDR3 coding DNA: TGTGCCAGCAGCCGTACGGACGGAAACACCGGGGAGCTGTTTTTT. This codes for CASSRTDGNTGELFF.

The genes are TRBV24-1 and TRBJ2-1; TRBD1 aligns across 9 bases. V shed 4 bases and J 15 bases; nucleotides not matched to a gene: 6. Germline V gene sequence: CDR1 KGHDR, CDR2 SFDVKD. The CDR3 spans 12 residues. The CDR3 bases are TGTGCCACCAGTGACCCCAACAGGGGGCCGTTCTTC. Translating gives CATSDPNRGPFF.

The gene calls are TRBV5-8 and TRBJ1-1; no definite D call. Trimming removed 1 base from V and 13 bases from J, with 14 bases in between. The CDR3 totals 12 residues. Germline assignment: CDR1 SGHTS and CDR2 YDEGEE. This CDR3 reads CASSLYGQAGFF. The CDR3, as DNA: TGTGCCAGCAGCTTGTATGGGCAGGCGGGTTTCTTT.

This chain uses TRBV5-1 with TRBJ2-7, with 9 bases aligning to TRBD1. J lost 5 bases, V lost 4 bases, and 4 bases had no gene match. Germline loops: CDR1 SGHRS, CDR2 YFSETQ. The CDR3 consists of 13 residues. The CDR3 DNA reads TGCGCCAGCAGCGGGACAGGGCGGCACGAGCAGTACTTC. This gives the protein CASSGTGRHEQYF. The full variable domain, rest sourced from reference TRBV5-1 and TRBJ2-7, is KAGVTQTPRYLIKTRGQQVTLSCSPISGHRSVSWYQQTPGQGLQFLFEYFSETQRNKGNFPGRFSGRQFSNSRSEMNVSTLELGDSALYLCASSGTGRHEQYFGPGTRLTVT.

This clonotype appeared many times. The chain's CDR3 is CASSLAGQGETQYF. CDR3 nucleotides: TGCGCCAGCAGCTTGGCCGGACAGGGAGAGACCCAGTACTTC. The rearrangement links TRBV5-1 to TRBJ2-5, with 8 bases fitting TRBD1. Germline V CDR1 and CDR2: SGHRS, YFSETQ. The V segment lost 0 bases and the J segment 4 bases; nucleotides outside the gene matches: 2. This CDR3 has 14 residues.

This clonotype has more than one count but fewer than ten. This rearrangement joins TRBV7-3 to TRBJ2-3; D is perhaps TRBD2 (5 bases). V dropped 3 bases and J dropped 3 bases, with 7 bases sitting between them. CDR1 SGHTA and CDR2 FQGTGA come from the germline V gene. This CDR3 contains 13 residues. DNA for the CDR3: TGTGCCAGCAGCTTCGGGATTACAGATACGCAGTATTTT. The encoded protein is CASSFGITDTQYF.

The gene calls are TRBV11-2 and TRBJ2-7, with D possibly TRBD1 on 5 matching bases. CDR1 SGHAT and CDR2 FQNNGV come from the germline V gene. CDR3 length: 14 residues. Between the trimmed V and J ends, which lost 2 bases and 5 bases, there was a span of 13 bases. CDR3 in amino acids: CASSLWIDSHEQYF. CDR3 coding DNA: TGTGCCAGCAGCTTATGGATCGACAGCCACGAGCAGTACTTC.

This clonotype was seen ten or more times. The genes are TRBV12-3 or TRBV12-4 and TRBJ1-1; no firm D call. The CDR3 loop spans 14 amino acids. V was shortened by 3 bases and J by 8 bases, with 16 bases between the two germline ends. CDR3 in DNA: TGTGCCAGCAGTTTTAGGGATACTTGGTCCGAAGCTTTCTTT. It is translated as CASSFRDTWSEAFF.

This clonotype has just a few counts. This chain links TRBV5-1 with TRBJ2-7; TRBD2 matches at 12 bases. The CDR3 is 14 amino acids. The ends lost 6 bases at V and 7 bases at J; junction bases unmatched: 8. Germline V lookup: CDR1 SGHRS, CDR2 YFSETQ. CDR3 sequence reads: CASKTSGGLGEQYF. CDR3 bases: TGCGCCAGCAAGACTAGCGGGGGACTGGGGGAGCAGTACTTC.

The chain recombines TRBV5-4 with TRBJ2-3; no clear D gene. Trimming removed 7 bases from V and 1 base from J, with 16 bases in between. This CDR3 region has 15 residues. Per the germline V gene, CDR1 is SGHNT and CDR2 is YYREEE (reference sequence). In DNA, the CDR3 is TGTGCCAGCGCACCCCGCCCCCAAGGCACAGATACGCAGTATTTT. Translation gives CASAPRPQGTDTQYF.

This clonotype has just a few counts. The chain links TRBV20-1 to TRBJ2-1, with TRBD1 identical over 9 bases. The CDR3 covers 17 residues. The V and J ends lost 1 base and 2 bases, in that order; junction bases with no gene match: 9. Germline CDR1 reads DFQATT; CDR2 reads SNEGSKA (reference sequence). The CDR3 loop is CSARGGIGTGTYNEQFF. CDR3 nucleotides: TGCAGTGCTAGAGGGGGCATAGGGACAGGGACCTACAATGAGCAGTTCTTC.

This clonotype was recorded a few times. The chain uses TRBV29-1 and TRBJ2-3; 7 nucleotides agree with TRBD2. The CDR3 has 14 residues. V was clipped by 4 bases and J by 2 bases; unmatched bases: 6. Germline V gene sequence: CDR1 SQVTM, CDR2 ANQGSEA. The CDR3 coding sequence is TGCAGCGTTGTTCCAGCGGGAATCACAGATACGCAGTATTTT. This translates into CSVVPAGITDTQYF.

This clonotype came up a few times. This chain connects TRBV12-1 to TRBJ2-3; the table's TRBD1 call for D was not verified on the DNA. TRBV12-1 is a recognized pseudogene. This CDR3 is built from 16 residues. DNA of the CDR3: TGTGCCAGCAGCTTTCGGGGGAGTTCCTTCACAGATACGCAGTATTTT. This translates into CASSFRGSSFTDTQYF.

The table lists this clonotype with many counts. The chain links TRBV6-2 or TRBV6-3 to TRBJ2-2, with 7 bases matching TRBD2. CDR1 MNHEY and CDR2 SVGEGT come from the germline V gene. Trimming cost V 8 bases and J 1 base; bases outside gene matches: 4. The CDR3 consists of 14 residues. The CDR3 DNA reads as TGTGCCAGCCGCCCTAGCGGGAACACCGGGGAGCTGTTTTTT. Translation gives CASRPSGNTGELFF.

This clonotype has just a few counts. The gene calls are TRBV12-3 or TRBV12-4 and TRBJ2-7; D is unclear. Trimming removed 2 bases from V and 5 bases from J, with 10 bases in between. The CDR3 extends over 13 amino acids. The CDR3 protein is CASSLYGRNEQYF. In DNA, the CDR3 is TGTGCCAGCAGTTTATATGGCAGGAACGAGCAGTACTTC.

This chain connects TRBV5-4 to TRBJ1-1; 11 bases line up with TRBD1. Unmatched junction bases numbered 10, after V lost 4 bases and J lost 5 bases. Germline-derived CDR1 and CDR2 are SGHNT and YYREEE (reference sequence). CDR3 length: 16 amino acids. The CDR3 reads CASSRGRDRGLTEAFF. In DNA form, the CDR3 reads TGTGCCAGCAGCCGGGGTCGGGACAGGGGGTTAACTGAAGCTTTCTTT.

This clonotype was counted many times. CDR3 sequence (DNA): TGCGCCAGCAGCCCTCACGACCCCACAGATACGCAGTATTTT. Its translation: CASSPHDPTDTQYF. The chain joins TRBV4-3 to TRBJ2-3; D not resolved. Germline V gene data show CDR1 as LGHNA and CDR2 as YSLEER. V was shortened by 4 bases and J by 2 bases, with 10 bases between the two germline ends. The CDR3 totals 14 residues.